These 19 T cell receptor beta chains were sequenced from one sample in a study of control samples from healthy donors and cancer patients. Clones were sequenced by immunoSEQ multiplex PCR, and TCRdb holds only the in-frame ones, with some missing. In the table there are about 140,000 clones, approximately 91% of which are singletons. The sample taken for sequencing was blood. Source of these receptors: a woman aged 25 to 39 in good health.

The rearrangement joins TRBV3-1 (or the pseudogene TRBV3-2) to TRBJ2-3, with 8 bases lining up with TRBD2. The CDR3 has 15 amino acids. V lost 5 bases, J lost 4 bases, and 8 bases stayed unmatched. Germline V gene sequence: CDR1 LGHDT, CDR2 YNNKEL (reference sequence). CDR3 DNA: TGTGCCAGCAGCGGGAGGAGCGGGAGATCAGATACGCAGTATTTT. This encodes CASSGRSGRSDTQYF.

V and J are TRBV30 and TRBJ1-1; D unresolved. From germline, CDR1 is GTSNPN and CDR2 SVGIG (reference sequence). The CDR3 consists of 13 residues. Deletions cut 0 bases from V and 0 bases from J, with 5 bases between. This chain's CDR3 is CAWSVGVNTEAFF. CDR3 coding DNA: TGTGCCTGGAGTGTTGGTGTGAACACTGAAGCTTTCTTT.

The chain combines TRBV5-4 with TRBJ1-1; D is ambiguous. CDR3 length equals 13 residues. V was trimmed by 0 bases and J by 1 base, leaving 4 bases between them. CDR1 and CDR2 (germline): SGHNT, YYREEE (reference sequence). DNA of the CDR3: TGTGCCAGCAGCTTGGGGGAGAACACTGAAGCTTTCTTT. As protein: CASSLGENTEAFF.

The rearrangement links TRBV19 to TRBJ1-3; D perhaps matches TRBD1 (5 bases). V was clipped by 4 bases and J by 2 bases, with 12 bases between them. The CDR3 spans 15 residues. From germline, CDR1 is LNHDA and CDR2 SQIVND (reference sequence). The CDR3 region has the DNA TGTGCCAGTAGTACAGGGCCCGACGCTGGAAACACCATATATTTT. Residues: CASSTGPDAGNTIYF.

The chain carries TRBV5-4 and TRBJ2-3, with 7 nucleotides matching TRBD2. Germline CDR1 and CDR2: SGHNT and YYREEE (reference sequence). This CDR3 spans 15 amino acids. J gave up 1 base and V 6 bases, and 8 bases lay outside the gene matches. The CDR3 region is CASIPTGGRTDTQYF. CDR3 sequence (DNA): TGTGCCAGCATCCCAACGGGAGGTCGCACAGATACGCAGTATTTT.

The chain is built from TRBV6-5 and TRBJ1-2, with D possibly matching TRBD1 (6 bases). The V end was cut by 2 bases, the J end by 0 bases, with 13 bases between. Germline CDR1 and CDR2: MNHEY and SVGAGI. CDR3 length equals 16 residues. The CDR3 loop is CASSYGEGGANYGYTF. DNA of the CDR3: TGTGCCAGCAGTTACGGAGAGGGGGGGGCTAACTATGGCTACACCTTC.

The genes are TRBV6-5 and TRBJ1-2; perhaps TRBD1 as D (6 bases). Per germline, CDR1 MNHEY and CDR2 SVGAGI. Trimming took off 6 bases at V and 7 bases at J, with 15 bases between the two ends. This CDR3 contains 13 residues. DNA for the CDR3: TGTGCCAGCAGATTCCTGGGGGCCAGTGGCTACACCTTC. Translation: CASRFLGASGYTF.

This clone was counted only a few times. V usage is TRBV2 and J usage is TRBJ2-7; D is possibly TRBD2 (6 bases). Trimming removed 10 bases at V and 5 bases at J, with 15 bases between. CDR1 is SNHLY, CDR2 FYNNEI, per germline. This CDR3 has 12 residues. This CDR3 is CATRGDSDEQYF. The CDR3 DNA is TGTGCCACCCGTGGGGACTCTGACGAGCAGTACTTC.

The J gene is TRBJ2-1, the V gene TRBV18, with 10 bases identical to TRBD1. J was trimmed by 0 bases and V by 2 bases; bases with no gene match: 13. The CDR3 has 20 residues. Germline V gene sequence: CDR1 KGHSH, CDR2 LQKENI. CDR3 amino acids: CASSPISGTGATGSYNEQFF. The CDR3 region has the DNA TGTGCCAGCTCACCAATTTCTGGGACAGGGGCCACGGGCTCCTACAATGAGCAGTTCTTC.

In this sample, this clone turned up many times. The V and J genes are TRBV4-1 and TRBJ1-2, with TRBD1 as a possible D gene (6 bases). CDR1 MGHRA and CDR2 YSYEKL come from the germline V gene. The CDR3 has 14 residues. Deletions cut 1 base from V and 5 bases from J, with 11 bases between. CDR3 sequence reads: CASSQGAQGYGYTF. Written as DNA, the CDR3 is TGCGCCAGCAGCCAAGGGGCGCAGGGGTATGGCTACACCTTC.

This chain uses TRBV3-1 (or the pseudogene TRBV3-2) with TRBJ2-3, with TRBD2 identical over 8 bases. The CDR3 loop spans 15 amino acids. The V and J ends lost 4 bases and 2 bases, in that order; junction bases with no gene match: 5. Germline V gene lookup returns CDR1 LGHDT and CDR2 YNNKEL (reference sequence). As DNA, the CDR3 is TGTGCCAGCAGCCCCACAGGACTAGCCACAGATACGCAGTATTTT. It yields the protein CASSPTGLATDTQYF.

The V and J genes are TRBV3-1 (or the pseudogene TRBV3-2) and TRBJ2-1; D might be TRBD1 or TRBD2, each matching 5 bases. The V gene lost 4 bases and the J gene lost 0 bases, with 13 bases spanning the gap. Germline CDR1 and CDR2: LGHDT and YNNKEL (reference sequence). This CDR3 contains 16 residues. For the CDR3, the DNA is TGTGCCAGCAGCCCCTTTTTTGGGGGCTCCTACAATGAGCAGTTCTTC. This translates into CASSPFFGGSYNEQFF.

The J gene is TRBJ1-3, the V gene TRBV2; the D gene is possibly TRBD1 (5 bases). V gave up 5 bases and J gave up 2 bases, with 10 bases separating them. Germline-derived CDR1 and CDR2 are SNHLY and FYNNEI. CDR3 length: 14 amino acids. As DNA, the CDR3 is TGTGCCAGCAGTCGTCAAGGGGCTGGAAACACCATATATTTT. Protein: CASSRQGAGNTIYF.

This chain connects TRBV6-2 or TRBV6-3 to TRBJ1-5, with 11 bases aligning to TRBD1. Germline values: CDR1 MNHEY, CDR2 SVGEGT. This CDR3 is built from 15 residues. V was pared by 2 bases and J by 6 bases, with 3 bases of the junction left unmatched. Here the CDR3 reads CASSYIGTGGQPQHF. The DNA for the CDR3 is TGTGCCAGCAGTTACATCGGGACAGGGGGTCAGCCCCAGCATTTT.

The chain joins TRBV11-3 to TRBJ2-1, with 8 bases aligning to TRBD2. V lost 2 bases, J lost 2 bases, and 2 bases stayed unmatched. Germline V gene data show CDR1 as SGHNT and CDR2 as YENEEA. This CDR3 comprises 15 residues. Written as DNA, the CDR3 is TGTGCCAGCAGCTTAACGGGAGGGGCCTACAATGAGCAGTTCTTC. This translates into CASSLTGGAYNEQFF. The full variable domain, rest sourced from reference TRBV11-3 and TRBJ2-1, is EAGVVQSPRYKIIEKKQPVAFWCNPISGHNTLYWYLQNLGQGPELLIRYENEEAVDDSQLPKDRFSAERLKGVDSTLKIQPAELGDSAVYLCASSLTGGAYNEQFFGPGTRLTVL.

The chain employs TRBV18 and TRBJ2-7; 8 nucleotides match TRBD1. Losses at the gene ends were 0 bases for V and 0 bases for J; bases not matched to a gene: 1. CDR1 KGHSH and CDR2 LQKENI come from the germline V gene. The CDR3 length is 15 residues. In nucleotides, the CDR3 is TGTGCCAGCTCACCACCCCAGGGGGCCTCCTACGAGCAGTACTTC. Its protein product is CASSPPQGASYEQYF.

V is TRBV9 and J is TRBJ1-3; 9 positions match TRBD1. Germline V gene sequence: CDR1 SGDLS, CDR2 YYNGEE. Losses at the gene ends were 3 bases for V and 3 bases for J; bases not matched to a gene: 4. This CDR3 is built from 15 residues. As DNA, the CDR3 is TGTGCCAGCAGCGGGGACAGGGCTTTTGGAAACACCATATATTTT. Translation gives CASSGDRAFGNTIYF.

J is TRBJ2-7 and V is TRBV10-3; D is perhaps TRBD1 (5 bases). CDR3 length: 15 residues. Germline values: CDR1 ENHRY, CDR2 SYGVKD. V was shortened by 0 bases and J by 6 bases, with 15 bases between the two germline ends. The CDR3 nucleotides read TGTGCCATCAGTGAGTCGGGCAGGGATAAAGGCGAGCAGTACTTC. Translation gives CAISESGRDKGEQYF.

CDR3 in amino acids: CATSEDAGRGRNGYTF. CDR3 in DNA: TGTGCCACCAGTGAAGATGCAGGGAGGGGTCGAAATGGCTACACCTTC. This chain connects TRBV24-1 to TRBJ1-2; D might be TRBD1 (5 bases). CDR1 is KGHDR and CDR2 is SFDVKD in the germline V gene. Trimming pared 4 bases from V and 6 bases from J, leaving 20 bases between. This CDR3 has 16 residues.